Sequencing of this T cell receptor beta chain was carried out in a study of neurological immune-mediated disorders. TCRdb recomputed calls from the 5' RACE reads with MiXCR, one row per CDR3 protein. The sample shows tens of thousands of distinct CDR3 sequences, around 5.2% of them seen only once. The starting material, 2 million PBMCs stored at -80 C, gave rise to the unsorted libraries. Study-level points and caveats: There was no clinical or MRI feature that showed an association with the multiple sclerosis repertoire cluster. Phylogenetic grouping assigned the repertoires of 18 of 34 multiple sclerosis patients to one related-CDR3 cluster, which constitutes a possible signature.

At least ten counts were recorded for this clonotype. Its target is not known. The CDR3 length is 15 residues. The trim removed 8 bases at V and 3 bases at J, leaving 11 bases unmatched. The chain carries TRBV12-3 or TRBV12-4 and TRBJ1-2; TRBD1 matches at 8 bases. The clonotype originates from a young man with multiple sclerosis. Sequencing was performed on PBMCs. CDR3 sequence: CASGSSRDRYYGYTF. The CDR3 nucleotides read TGTGCCAGCGGTTCCTCCCGGGACAGGTACTATGGCTACACCTTC.